This T cell receptor beta chain was captured by sequencing in a study of T cells expressing NK-cell markers. Overall study context: Researchers got TCR beta repertoires out of sorted CD3+CD56+NKG2C+, CD3+CD56+NKG2C- and CD3+CD56-NKG2C+ T cells.

TCRdb re-called the 5' RACE reads; one entry per CDR3 protein, DNA not given. The sample's table shows under 500,000 distinct CDR3 sequences. The CDR3 is 15 residues long. Looked up from germline, CDR1 is SEHNR and CDR2 is FQNEAQ (reference sequence). With regard to this clonotype: The antigen is not known.

Study-wide results and caveats: CD8+ T cells in more than five donors included dominant NKG2C+ clonotypes at about 1.0-8%.

The sequencing sample was made of blood T cells: a sorted CD56 or NKG2C T cell subset, CD4+ or CD8+ T cells, or bulk PBMC T cells (not recorded which). This sequence originates from a woman between 18 and 69 years old in good health. V usage is TRBV7-9 and J usage is TRBJ1-1; TCRdb designates TRBD1, a call that cannot be tested without DNA. The CDR3 sequence: CASSLVGGIRAEAFF.